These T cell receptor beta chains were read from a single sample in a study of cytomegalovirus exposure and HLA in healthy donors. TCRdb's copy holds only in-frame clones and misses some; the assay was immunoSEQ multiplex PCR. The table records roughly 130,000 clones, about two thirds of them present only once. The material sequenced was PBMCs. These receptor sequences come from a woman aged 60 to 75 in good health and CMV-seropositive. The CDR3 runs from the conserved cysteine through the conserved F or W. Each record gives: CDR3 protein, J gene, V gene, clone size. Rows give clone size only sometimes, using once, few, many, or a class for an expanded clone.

CASSASYGANVLTF,TRBJ2-6,TRBV11-3,-
CASSYLTGTYEQYF,TRBJ2-7,TRBV6-5,-
CASSRGSANYGYTF,TRBJ1-2,TRBV27,-
CASSYQGGSGNTIYF,TRBJ1-3,TRBV28,-
CASSSTGEDEKLFF,TRBJ1-4,TRBV2,-
CASSAGRGSYGYTF,TRBJ1-2,TRBV6-1,-
CASRSRDISNQPQHF,TRBJ1-5,TRBV4-1,-
CASSPNGGYLAVRGELFF,TRBJ2-2,TRBV11-2,-
CASSSLGLAGTPYEQYF,TRBJ2-7,TRBV5-6,-
CASSIPGLAGGDTQYF,TRBJ2-3,TRBV19,-
CASSSYWTGVYGYTF,TRBJ1-2,TRBV18,-
CASIPLGIGGTEAFF,TRBJ1-1,TRBV2,few
CASSYRTDRVNEQFF,TRBJ2-1,TRBV6-5,-